The clone carrying this T cell receptor beta chain came up once. This specimen comes from a study of identifying expanded T cells in peripheral blood. The CDR3 consists of 12 residues. V lost 4 bases, J lost 4 bases, and 8 bases lay in between. Per germline, CDR1 SGHRS and CDR2 YFSETQ. Collection occurred without any documented infections or immune events in donors. The protocol was immunoSEQ multiplex PCR, while the TCRdb copy is restricted to in-frame clones and leaves out a portion. This sample has under 95,000 clones, with approximately 91% found just once. The source material was blood. The receptor comes from a person aged 18 to 75 in good health. This sequence joins TRBV5-1 and TRBJ1-2; D gene uncertain. CDR3 coding DNA: TGCGCCAGCAGCGATACGGGCTATGGCTACACCTTC. Amino acid sequence: CASSDTGYGYTF.